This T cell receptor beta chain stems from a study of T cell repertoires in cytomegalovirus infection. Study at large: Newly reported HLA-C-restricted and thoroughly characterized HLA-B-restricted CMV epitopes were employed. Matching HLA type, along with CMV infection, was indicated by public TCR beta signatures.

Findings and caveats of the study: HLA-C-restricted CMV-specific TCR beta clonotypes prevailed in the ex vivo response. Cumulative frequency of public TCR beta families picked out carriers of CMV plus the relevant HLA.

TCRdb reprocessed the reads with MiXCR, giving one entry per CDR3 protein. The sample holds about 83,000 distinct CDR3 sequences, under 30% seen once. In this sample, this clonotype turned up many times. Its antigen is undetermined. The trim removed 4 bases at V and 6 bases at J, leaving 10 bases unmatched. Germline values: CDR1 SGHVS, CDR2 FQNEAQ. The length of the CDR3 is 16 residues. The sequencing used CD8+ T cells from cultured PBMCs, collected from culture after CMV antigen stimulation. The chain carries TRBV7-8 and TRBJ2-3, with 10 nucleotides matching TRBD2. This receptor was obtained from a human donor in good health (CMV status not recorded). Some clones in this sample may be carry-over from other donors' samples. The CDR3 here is CASSWSGRAGIDTQYF. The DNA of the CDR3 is TGTGCCAGCAGCTGGAGCGGGAGGGCTGGGATTGATACGCAGTATTTT.